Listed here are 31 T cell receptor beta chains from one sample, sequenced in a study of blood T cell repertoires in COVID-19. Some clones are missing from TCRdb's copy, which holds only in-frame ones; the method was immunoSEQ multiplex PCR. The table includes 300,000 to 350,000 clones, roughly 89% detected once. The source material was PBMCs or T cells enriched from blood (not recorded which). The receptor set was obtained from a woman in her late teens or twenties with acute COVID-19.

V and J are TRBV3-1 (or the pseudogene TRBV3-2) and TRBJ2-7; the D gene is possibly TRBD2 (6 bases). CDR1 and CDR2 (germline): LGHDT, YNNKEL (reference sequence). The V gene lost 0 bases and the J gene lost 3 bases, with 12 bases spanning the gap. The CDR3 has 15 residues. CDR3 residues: CASSQDWGGDYEQYF. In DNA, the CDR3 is TGTGCCAGCAGCCAAGATTGGGGCGGGGACTACGAGCAGTACTTC.

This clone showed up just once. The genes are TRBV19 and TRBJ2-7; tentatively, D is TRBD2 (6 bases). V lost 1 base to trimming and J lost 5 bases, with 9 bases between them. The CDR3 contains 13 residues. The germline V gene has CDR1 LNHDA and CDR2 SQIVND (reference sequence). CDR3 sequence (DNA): TGTGCCAGTAGTATAGTCGGCGGGGACGAGCAGTACTTC. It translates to CASSIVGGDEQYF. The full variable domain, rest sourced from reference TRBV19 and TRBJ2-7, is DGGITQSPKYLFRKEGQNVTLSCEQNLNHDAMYWYRQDPGQGLRLIYYSQIVNDFQKGDIAEGYSVSREKKESFPLTVTSAQKNPTAFYLCASSIVGGDEQYFGPGTRLTVT.

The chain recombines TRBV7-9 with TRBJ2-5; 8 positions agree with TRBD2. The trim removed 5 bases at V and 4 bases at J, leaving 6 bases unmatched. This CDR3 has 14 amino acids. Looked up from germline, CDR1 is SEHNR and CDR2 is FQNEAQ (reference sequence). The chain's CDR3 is CASSPSGRGETQYF. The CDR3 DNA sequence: TGTGCCAGCAGCCCGAGCGGGAGAGGAGAGACCCAGTACTTC.

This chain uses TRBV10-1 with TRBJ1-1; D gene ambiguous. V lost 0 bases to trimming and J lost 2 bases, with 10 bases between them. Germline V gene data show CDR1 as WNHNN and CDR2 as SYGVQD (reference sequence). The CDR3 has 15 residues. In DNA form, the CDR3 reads TGCGCCAGCAGTGAGTCGATAACGGGTAACACTGAAGCTTTCTTT. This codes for CASSESITGNTEAFF.

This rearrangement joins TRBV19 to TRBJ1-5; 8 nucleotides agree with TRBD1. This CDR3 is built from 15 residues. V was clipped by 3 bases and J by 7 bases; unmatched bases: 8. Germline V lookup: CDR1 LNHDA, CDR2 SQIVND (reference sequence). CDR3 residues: CASSIPGQGGQPQHF. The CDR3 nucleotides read TGTGCCAGTAGTATCCCCGGACAGGGTGGACAGCCCCAGCATTTT.

CDR3 amino acids: CASLRGLYNEQFF. The CDR3 DNA reads as TGTGCCAGTCTCCGGGGACTCTACAATGAGCAGTTCTTC. The V gene is TRBV11-3, the J gene TRBJ2-1, with D possibly being TRBD2 (6 bases). This CDR3 is 13 amino acids long. V was trimmed by 9 bases and J by 3 bases, leaving 12 bases between them. Germline lookup yields CDR1 SGHNT and CDR2 YENEEA.

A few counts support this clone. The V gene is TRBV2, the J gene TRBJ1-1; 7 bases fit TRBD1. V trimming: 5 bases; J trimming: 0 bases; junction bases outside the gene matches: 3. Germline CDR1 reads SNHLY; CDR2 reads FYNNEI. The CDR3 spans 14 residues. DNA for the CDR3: TGTGCCAGCAGTAGCGACAGGGTGAACACTGAAGCTTTCTTT. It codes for CASSSDRVNTEAFF.

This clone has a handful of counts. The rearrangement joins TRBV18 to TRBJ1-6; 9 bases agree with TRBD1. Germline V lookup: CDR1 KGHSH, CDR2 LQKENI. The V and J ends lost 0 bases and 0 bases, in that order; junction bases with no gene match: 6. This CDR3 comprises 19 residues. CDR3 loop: CASSPPWGTGSSYNSPLHF. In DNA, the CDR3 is TGTGCCAGCTCACCACCCTGGGGGACAGGGAGCTCCTATAATTCACCCCTCCACTTT. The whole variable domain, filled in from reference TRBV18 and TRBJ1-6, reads NAGVMQNPRHLVRRRGQEARLRCSPMKGHSHVYWYRQLPEEGLKFMVYLQKENIIDESGMPKERFSAEFPKEGPSILRIQQVVRGDSAAYFCASSPPWGTGSSYNSPLHFGNGTRLTVT.

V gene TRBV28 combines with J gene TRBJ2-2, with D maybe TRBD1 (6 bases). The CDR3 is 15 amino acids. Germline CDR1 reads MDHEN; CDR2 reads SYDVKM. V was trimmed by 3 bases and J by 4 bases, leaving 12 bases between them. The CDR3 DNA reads TGTGCCAGCAGTTTGGTGCAGGGGACCACCGGGGAGCTGTTTTTT. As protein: CASSLVQGTTGELFF.

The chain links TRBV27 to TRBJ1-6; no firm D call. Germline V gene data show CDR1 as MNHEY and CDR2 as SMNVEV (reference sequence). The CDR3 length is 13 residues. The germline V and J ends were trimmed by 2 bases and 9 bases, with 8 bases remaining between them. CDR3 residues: CASSLGGSSPLHF. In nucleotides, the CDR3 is TGTGCCAGCAGTTTAGGAGGGAGTTCACCCCTCCACTTT.

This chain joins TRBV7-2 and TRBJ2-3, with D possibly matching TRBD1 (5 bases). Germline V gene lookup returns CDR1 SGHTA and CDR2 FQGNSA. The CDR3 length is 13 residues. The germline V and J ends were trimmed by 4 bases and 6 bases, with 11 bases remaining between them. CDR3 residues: CASSSTPGDTQYF. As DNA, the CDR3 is TGTGCCAGCAGCTCGACCCCAGGGGATACGCAGTATTTT.

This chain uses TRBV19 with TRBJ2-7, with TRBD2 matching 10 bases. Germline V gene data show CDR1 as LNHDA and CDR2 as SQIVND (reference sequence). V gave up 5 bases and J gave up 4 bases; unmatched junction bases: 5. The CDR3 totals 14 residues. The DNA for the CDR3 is TGTGCCAGTAGTGCCTCTAGCGGGAGTTACGAGCAGTACTTC. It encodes CASSASSGSYEQYF.

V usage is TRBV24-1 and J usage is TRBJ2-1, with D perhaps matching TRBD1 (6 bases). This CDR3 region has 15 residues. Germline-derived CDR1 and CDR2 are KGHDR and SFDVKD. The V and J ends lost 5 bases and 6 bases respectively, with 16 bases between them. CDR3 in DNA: TGTGCCACCAGTGGCTACCCGCGGACAGTCAATGAGCAGTTCTTC. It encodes CATSGYPRTVNEQFF.

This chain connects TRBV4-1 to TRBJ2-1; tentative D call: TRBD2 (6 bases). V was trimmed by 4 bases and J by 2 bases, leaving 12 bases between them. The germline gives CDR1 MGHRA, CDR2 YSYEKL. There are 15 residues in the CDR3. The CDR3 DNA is TGCGCCAGCAGCCCAACGGAGGGAACCTACAATGAGCAGTTCTTC. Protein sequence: CASSPTEGTYNEQFF.

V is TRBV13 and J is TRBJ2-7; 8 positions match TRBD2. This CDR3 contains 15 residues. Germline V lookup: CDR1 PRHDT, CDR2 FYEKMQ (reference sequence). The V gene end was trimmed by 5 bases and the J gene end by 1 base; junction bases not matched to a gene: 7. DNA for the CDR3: TGTGCCAGCAGCCCGAGCGGGAGTGGTTCCTACGAGCAGTACTTC. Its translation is CASSPSGSGSYEQYF.

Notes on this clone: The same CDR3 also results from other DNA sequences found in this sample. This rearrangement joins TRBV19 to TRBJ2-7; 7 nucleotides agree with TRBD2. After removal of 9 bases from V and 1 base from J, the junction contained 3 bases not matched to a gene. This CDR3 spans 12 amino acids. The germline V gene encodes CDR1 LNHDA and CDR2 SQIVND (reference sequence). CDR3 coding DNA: TGTGCCAGCTCTAGCGGTTCCTACGAGCAGTACTTC. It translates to CASSSGSYEQYF.

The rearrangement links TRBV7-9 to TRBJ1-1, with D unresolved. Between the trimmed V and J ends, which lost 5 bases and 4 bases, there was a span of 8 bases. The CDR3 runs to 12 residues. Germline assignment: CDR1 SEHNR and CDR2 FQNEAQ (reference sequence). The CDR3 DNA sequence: TGTGCCAGCAGCAATCCGAGCACTGAAGCTTTCTTT. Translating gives CASSNPSTEAFF.

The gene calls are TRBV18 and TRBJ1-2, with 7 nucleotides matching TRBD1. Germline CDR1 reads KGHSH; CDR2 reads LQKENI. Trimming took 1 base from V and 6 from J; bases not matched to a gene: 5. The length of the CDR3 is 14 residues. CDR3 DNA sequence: TGTGCCAGCTCACCACTTCGACAGGGCGATGGCTACACCTTC. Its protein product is CASSPLRQGDGYTF. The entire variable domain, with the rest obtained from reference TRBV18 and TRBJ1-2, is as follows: NAGVMQNPRHLVRRRGQEARLRCSPMKGHSHVYWYRQLPEEGLKFMVYLQKENIIDESGMPKERFSAEFPKEGPSILRIQQVVRGDSAAYFCASSPLRQGDGYTFGSGTRLTVV.

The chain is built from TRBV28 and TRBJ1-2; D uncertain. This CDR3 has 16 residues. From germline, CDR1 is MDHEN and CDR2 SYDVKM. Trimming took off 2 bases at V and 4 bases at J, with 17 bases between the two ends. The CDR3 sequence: CASSLGAMVPRYGYTF. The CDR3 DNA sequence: TGTGCCAGCAGTTTAGGAGCGATGGTCCCCCGCTATGGCTACACCTTC.

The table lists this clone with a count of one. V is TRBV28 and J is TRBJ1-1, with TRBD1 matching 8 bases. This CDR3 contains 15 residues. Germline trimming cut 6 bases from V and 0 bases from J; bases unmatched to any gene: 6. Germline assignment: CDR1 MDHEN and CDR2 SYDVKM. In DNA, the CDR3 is TGTGCCAGCAGCCTAGGACAGGGAATGAACACTGAAGCTTTCTTT. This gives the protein CASSLGQGMNTEAFF.

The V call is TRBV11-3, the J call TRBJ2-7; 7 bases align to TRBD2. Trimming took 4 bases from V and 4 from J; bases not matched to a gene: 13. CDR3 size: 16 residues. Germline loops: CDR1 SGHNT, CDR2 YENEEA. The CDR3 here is CASSYRPPSGGYEQYF. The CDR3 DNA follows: TGTGCCAGCAGCTACCGACCGCCTAGCGGCGGGTACGAGCAGTACTTC.

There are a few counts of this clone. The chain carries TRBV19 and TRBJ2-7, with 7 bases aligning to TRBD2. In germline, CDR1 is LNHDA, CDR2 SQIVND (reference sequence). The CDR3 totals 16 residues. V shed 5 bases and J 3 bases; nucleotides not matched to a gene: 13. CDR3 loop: CASSALAGGSVYEQYF. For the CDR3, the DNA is TGTGCCAGTAGTGCCCTGGCCGGCGGGAGCGTCTACGAGCAGTACTTC.

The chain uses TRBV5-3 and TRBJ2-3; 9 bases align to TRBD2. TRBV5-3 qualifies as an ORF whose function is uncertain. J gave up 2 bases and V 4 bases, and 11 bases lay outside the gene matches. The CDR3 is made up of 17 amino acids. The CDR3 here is CARSERSRLAVTDTQYF. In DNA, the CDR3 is TGTGCCAGAAGCGAGAGATCGCGACTAGCGGTCACAGATACGCAGTATTTT.

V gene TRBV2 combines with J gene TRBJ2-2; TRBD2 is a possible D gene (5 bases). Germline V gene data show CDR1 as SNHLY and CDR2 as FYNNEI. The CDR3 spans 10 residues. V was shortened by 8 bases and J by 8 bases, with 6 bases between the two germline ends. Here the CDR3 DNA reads TGTGCCAGCGGACTGGGGGAGCTGTTTTTT. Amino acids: CASGLGELFF.

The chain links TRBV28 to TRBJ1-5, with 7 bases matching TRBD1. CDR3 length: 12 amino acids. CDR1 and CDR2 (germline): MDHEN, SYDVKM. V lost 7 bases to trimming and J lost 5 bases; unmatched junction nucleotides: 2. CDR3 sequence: CASTRGDQPQHF. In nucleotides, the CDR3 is TGTGCCAGCACCAGGGGGGATCAGCCCCAGCATTTT.

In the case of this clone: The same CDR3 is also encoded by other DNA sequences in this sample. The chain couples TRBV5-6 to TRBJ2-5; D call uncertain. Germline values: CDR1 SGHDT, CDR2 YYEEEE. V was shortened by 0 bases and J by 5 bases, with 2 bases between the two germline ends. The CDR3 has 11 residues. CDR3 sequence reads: CASSLAETQYF. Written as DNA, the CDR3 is TGTGCCAGCAGCTTGGCGGAGACCCAGTACTTC.

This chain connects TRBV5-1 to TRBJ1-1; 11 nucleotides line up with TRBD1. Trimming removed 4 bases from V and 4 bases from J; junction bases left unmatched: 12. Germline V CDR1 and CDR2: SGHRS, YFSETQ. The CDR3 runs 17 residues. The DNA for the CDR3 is TGCGCCAGCAGCCAGATAAAGACCGGGACAGGGGGCACTGAAGCTTTCTTT. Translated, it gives CASSQIKTGTGGTEAFF. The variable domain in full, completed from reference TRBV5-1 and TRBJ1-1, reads KAGVTQTPRYLIKTRGQQVTLSCSPISGHRSVSWYQQTPGQGLQFLFEYFSETQRNKGNFPGRFSGRQFSNSRSEMNVSTLELGDSALYLCASSQIKTGTGGTEAFFGQGTRLTVV.

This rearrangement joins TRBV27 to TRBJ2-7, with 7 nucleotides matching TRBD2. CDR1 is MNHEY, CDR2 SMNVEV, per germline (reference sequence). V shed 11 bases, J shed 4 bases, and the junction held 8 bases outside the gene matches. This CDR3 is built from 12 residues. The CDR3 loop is CASGGHRYEQYF. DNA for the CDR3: TGTGCCTCGGGAGGACATAGGTACGAGCAGTACTTC.

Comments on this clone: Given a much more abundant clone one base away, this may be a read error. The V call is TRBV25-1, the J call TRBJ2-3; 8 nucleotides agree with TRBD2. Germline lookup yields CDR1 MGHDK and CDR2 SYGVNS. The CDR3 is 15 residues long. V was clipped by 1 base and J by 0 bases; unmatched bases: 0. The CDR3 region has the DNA TGTGCCAGCAGTGAATCTAGCGGGAGCACAGATACGCAGTATTTT. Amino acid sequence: CASSESSGSTDTQYF.

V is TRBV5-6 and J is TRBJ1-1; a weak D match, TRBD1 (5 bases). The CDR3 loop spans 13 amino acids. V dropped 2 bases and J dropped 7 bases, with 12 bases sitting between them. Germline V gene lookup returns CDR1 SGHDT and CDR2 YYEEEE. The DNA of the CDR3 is TGTGCCAGCAGCTTCACAGGCGACCGTGAAGCTTTCTTT. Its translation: CASSFTGDREAFF.

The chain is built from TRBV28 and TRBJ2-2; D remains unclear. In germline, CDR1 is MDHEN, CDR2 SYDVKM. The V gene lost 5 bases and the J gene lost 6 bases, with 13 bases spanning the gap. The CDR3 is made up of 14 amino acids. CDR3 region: CASSPPRHAGELFF. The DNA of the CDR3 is TGTGCCAGCAGTCCCCCCCGACATGCCGGGGAGCTGTTTTTT.